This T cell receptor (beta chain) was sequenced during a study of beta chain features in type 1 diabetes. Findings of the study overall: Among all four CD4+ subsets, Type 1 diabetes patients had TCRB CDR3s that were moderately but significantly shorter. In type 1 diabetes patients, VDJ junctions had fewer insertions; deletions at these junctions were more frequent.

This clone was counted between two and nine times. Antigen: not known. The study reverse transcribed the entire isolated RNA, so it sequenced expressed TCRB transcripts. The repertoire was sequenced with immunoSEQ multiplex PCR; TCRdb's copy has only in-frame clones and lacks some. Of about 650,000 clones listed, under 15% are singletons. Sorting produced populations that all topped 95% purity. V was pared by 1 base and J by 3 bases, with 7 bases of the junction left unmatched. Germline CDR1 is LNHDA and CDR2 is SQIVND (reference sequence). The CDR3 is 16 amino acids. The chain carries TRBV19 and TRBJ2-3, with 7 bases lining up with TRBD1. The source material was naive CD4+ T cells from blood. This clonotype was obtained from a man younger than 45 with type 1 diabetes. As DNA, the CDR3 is TGTGCCAGTAGTATAGGGAGACAGGGTTTGACAGATACGCAGTATTTT. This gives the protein CASSIGRQGLTDTQYF.